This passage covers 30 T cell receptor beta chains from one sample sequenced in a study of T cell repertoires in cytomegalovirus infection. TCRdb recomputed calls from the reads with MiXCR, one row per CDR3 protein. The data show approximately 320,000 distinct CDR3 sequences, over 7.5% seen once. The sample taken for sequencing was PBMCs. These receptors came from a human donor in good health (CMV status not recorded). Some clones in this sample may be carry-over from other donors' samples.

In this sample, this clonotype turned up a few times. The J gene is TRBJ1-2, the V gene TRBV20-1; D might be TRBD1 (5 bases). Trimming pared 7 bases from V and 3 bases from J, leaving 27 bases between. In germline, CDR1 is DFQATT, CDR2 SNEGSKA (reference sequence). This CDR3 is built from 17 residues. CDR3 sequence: CSVTELGLSLRDYGYTF. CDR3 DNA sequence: TGCAGTGTAACAGAACTGGGACTCTCCCTGAGGGACTATGGCTACACCTTC.

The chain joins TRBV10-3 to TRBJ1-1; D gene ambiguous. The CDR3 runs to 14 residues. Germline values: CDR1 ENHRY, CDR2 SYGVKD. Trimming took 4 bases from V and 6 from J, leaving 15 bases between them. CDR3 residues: CAISGIPNAAEAFF. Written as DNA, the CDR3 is TGTGCCATCAGTGGGATACCTAATGCCGCTGAAGCTTTCTTT.

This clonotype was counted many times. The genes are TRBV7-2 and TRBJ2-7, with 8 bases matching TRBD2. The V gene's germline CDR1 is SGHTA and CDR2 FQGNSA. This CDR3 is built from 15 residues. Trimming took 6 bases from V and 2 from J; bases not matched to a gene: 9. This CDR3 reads CASRLSGGATYEQYF. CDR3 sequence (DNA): TGTGCCAGCAGACTATCGGGAGGGGCGACCTACGAGCAGTACTTC.

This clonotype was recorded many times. The CDR3 here is CASSSQENQPQHF. In nucleotides, the CDR3 is TGTGCCAGCAGCTCACAGGAAAATCAGCCCCAGCATTTT. The V gene is TRBV7-6, the J gene TRBJ1-5; D perhaps matches TRBD1 (5 bases). Germline V gene lookup returns CDR1 SGHVS and CDR2 FNYEAQ. There are 13 residues in the CDR3. Trimming shortened V by 4 bases and J by 4 bases, and 8 bases separated the two germline ends.

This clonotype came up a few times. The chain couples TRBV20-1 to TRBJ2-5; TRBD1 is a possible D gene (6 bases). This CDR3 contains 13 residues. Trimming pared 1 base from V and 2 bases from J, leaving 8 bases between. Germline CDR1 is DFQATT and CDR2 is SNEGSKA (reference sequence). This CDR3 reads CSARAGTQETQYF. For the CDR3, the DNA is TGCAGTGCTAGAGCCGGGACACAAGAGACCCAGTACTTC.

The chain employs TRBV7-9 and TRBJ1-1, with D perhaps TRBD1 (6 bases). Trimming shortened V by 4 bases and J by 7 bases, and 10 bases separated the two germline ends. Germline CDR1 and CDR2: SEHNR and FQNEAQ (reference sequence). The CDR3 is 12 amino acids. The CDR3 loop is CASSYGGLEAFF. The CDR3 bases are TGTGCCAGCAGCTACGGGGGGCTTGAAGCTTTCTTT.

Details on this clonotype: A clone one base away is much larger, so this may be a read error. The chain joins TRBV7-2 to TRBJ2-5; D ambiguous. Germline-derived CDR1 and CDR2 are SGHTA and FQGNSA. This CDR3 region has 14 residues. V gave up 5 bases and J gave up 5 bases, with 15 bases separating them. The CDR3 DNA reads TGTGCCAGCAGCCCCGCGGTCAGGCCGGAGACCCAGTACTTC. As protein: CASSPAVRPETQYF. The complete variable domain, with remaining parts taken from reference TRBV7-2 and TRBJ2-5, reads GAGVSQSPSNKVTEKGKDVELRCDPISGHTALYWYRQSLGQGLEFLIYFQGNSAPDKSGLPSDRFSAERTGGSVSTLTIQRTQQEDSAVYLCASSPAVRPETQYFGPGTRLLVL.

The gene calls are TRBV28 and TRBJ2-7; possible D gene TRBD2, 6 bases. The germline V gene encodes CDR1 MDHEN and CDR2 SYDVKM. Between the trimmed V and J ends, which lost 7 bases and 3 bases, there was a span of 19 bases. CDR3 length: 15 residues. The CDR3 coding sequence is TGTGCCAGCACCTCTCGCCCGCATAGCGGCTACGAGCAGTACTTC. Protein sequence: CASTSRPHSGYEQYF. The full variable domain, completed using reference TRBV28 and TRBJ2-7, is DVKVTQSSRYLVKRTGEKVFLECVQDMDHENMFWYRQDPGLGLRLIYFSYDVKMKEKGDIPEGYSVSREKKERFSLILESASTNQTSMYLCASTSRPHSGYEQYFGPGTRLTVT.

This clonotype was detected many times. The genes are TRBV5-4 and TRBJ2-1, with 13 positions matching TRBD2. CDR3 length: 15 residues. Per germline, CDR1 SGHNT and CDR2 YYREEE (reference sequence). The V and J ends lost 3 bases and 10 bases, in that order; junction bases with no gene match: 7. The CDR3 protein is CASSSMTSGRREQFF. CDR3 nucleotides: TGTGCCAGCAGCTCGATGACTAGCGGGAGGAGAGAGCAGTTCTTC.

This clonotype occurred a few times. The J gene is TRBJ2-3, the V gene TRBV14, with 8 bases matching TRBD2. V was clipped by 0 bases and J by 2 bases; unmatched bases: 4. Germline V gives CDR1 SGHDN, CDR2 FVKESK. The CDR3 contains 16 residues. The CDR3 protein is CASSQERRGDTDTQYF. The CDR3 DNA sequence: TGTGCCAGCAGCCAAGAACGGCGGGGGGACACAGATACGCAGTATTTT.

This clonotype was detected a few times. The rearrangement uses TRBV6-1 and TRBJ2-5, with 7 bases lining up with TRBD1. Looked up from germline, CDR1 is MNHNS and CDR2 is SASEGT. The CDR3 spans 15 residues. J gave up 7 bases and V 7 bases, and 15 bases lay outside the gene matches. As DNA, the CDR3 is TGTGCCAGCATGTTCGACAGGGTCGATTTGGGGACCCAGTACTTC. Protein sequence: CASMFDRVDLGTQYF.

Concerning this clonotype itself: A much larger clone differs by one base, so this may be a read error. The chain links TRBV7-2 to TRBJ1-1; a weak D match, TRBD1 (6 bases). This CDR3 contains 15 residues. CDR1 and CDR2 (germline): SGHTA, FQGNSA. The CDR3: CASSTTPTGMRAASF. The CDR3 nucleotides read TGTGCCAGCAGCACGACGCCAACAGGGATGAGGGCGGCTTCCTTT.

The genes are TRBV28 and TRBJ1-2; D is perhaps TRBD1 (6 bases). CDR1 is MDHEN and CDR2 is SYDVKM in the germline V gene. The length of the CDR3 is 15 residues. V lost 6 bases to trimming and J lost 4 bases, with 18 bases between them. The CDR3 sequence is CASSPGHPGGYGYTF. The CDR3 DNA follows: TGTGCCAGCAGCCCGGGACACCCGGGAGGCTATGGCTACACCTTC.

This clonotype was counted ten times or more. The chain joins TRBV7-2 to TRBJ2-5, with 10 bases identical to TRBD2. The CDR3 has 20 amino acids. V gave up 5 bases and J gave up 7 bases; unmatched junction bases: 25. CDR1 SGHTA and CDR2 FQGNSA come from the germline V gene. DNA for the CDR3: TGTGCCAGCAGCCCCCGGACTAGCGGAGACTCCTCGGTTCCAAGAGGGACCCAGTACTTC. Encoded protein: CASSPRTSGDSSVPRGTQYF.

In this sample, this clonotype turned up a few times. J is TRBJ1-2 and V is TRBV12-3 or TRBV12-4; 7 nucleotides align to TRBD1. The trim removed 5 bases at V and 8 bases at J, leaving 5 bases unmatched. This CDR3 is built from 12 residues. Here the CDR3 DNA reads TGTGCCAGCAGTCTCCACAGGGGCGGCTACACCTTC. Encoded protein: CASSLHRGGYTF.

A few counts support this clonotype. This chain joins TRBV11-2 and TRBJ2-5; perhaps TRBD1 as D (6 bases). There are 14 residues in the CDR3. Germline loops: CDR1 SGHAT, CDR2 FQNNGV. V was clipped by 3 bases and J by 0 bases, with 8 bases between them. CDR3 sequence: CASSLGHNQETQYF. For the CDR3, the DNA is TGTGCCAGCAGCTTGGGACACAACCAAGAGACCCAGTACTTC.

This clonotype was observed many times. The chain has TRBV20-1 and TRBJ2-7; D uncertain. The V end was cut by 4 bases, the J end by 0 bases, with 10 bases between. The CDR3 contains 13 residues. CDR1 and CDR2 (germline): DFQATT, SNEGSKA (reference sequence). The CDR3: CSAKDRDSYEQYF. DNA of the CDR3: TGCAGTGCTAAGGACCGAGACTCCTACGAGCAGTACTTC.

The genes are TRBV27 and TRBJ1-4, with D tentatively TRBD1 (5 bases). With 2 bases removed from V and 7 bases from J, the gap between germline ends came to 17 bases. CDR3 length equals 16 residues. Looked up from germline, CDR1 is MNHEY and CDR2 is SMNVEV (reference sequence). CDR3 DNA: TGTGCCAGCAGTTTACTCCCCGGGGCCTACGGTGAAAAACTGTTTTTT. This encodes CASSLLPGAYGEKLFF. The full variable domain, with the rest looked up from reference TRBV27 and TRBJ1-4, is EAQVTQNPRYLITVTGKKLTVTCSQNMNHEYMSWYRQDPGLGLRQIYYSMNVEVTDKGDVPEGYKVSRKEKRNFPLILESPSPNQTSLYFCASSLLPGAYGEKLFFGSGTQLSVL.

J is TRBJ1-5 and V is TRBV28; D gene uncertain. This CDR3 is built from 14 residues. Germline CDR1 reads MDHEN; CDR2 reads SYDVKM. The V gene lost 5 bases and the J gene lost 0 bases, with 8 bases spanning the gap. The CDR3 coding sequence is TGTGCCAGCAGTGAACGTTATAGCAATCAGCCCCAGCATTTT. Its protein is CASSERYSNQPQHF.

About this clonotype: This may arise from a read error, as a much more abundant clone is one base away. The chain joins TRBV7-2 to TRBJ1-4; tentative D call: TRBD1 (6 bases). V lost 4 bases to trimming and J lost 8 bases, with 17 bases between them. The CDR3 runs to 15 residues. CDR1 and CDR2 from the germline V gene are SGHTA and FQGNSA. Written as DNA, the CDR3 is TGTGCCAGCAGCTCGACCGGGTCAGGGGTCGAAAAACTGTTTTTT. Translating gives CASSSTGSGVEKLFF. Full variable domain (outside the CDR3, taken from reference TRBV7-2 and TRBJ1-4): GAGVSQSPSNKVTEKGKDVELRCDPISGHTALYWYRQSLGQGLEFLIYFQGNSAPDKSGLPSDRFSAERTGGSVSTLTIQRTQQEDSAVYLCASSSTGSGVEKLFFGSGTQLSVL.

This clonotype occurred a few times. CDR3 nucleotides: TGTGCCAGCAGTGAGGATGGCACAGATACGCAGTATTTT. It encodes CASSEDGTDTQYF. The rearrangement joins TRBV9 to TRBJ2-3; no firm D call. This CDR3 is 13 amino acids long. Germline-derived CDR1 and CDR2 are SGDLS and YYNGEE. Trimming stripped 5 bases from V and 1 base from J, with 8 bases between.

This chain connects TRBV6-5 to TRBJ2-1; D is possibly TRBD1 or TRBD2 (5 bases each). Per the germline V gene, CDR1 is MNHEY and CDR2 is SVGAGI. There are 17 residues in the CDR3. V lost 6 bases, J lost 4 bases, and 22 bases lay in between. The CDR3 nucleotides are TGTGCCAGCAGCTCTAATCCGGGGACCACGCTTTACAATGAGCAGTTCTTC. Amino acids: CASSSNPGTTLYNEQFF.

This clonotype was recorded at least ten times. The CDR3 coding sequence is TGTGCCAGCTCACCGACAGTGCACGGGGGTGGCACAGATACGCAGTATTTT. Translated: CASSPTVHGGGTDTQYF. This chain links TRBV18 with TRBJ2-3, with D maybe TRBD2 (6 bases). Trimming took off 3 bases at V and 1 base at J, with 17 bases between the two ends. CDR3 length: 17 amino acids. Germline V gene data show CDR1 as KGHSH and CDR2 as LQKENI.

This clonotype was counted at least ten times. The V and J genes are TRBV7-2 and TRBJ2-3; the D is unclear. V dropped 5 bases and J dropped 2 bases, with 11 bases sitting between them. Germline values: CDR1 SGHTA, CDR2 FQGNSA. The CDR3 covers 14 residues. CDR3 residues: CASSIRATTDTQYF. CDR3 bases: TGTGCCAGCAGCATACGAGCTACCACAGATACGCAGTATTTT.

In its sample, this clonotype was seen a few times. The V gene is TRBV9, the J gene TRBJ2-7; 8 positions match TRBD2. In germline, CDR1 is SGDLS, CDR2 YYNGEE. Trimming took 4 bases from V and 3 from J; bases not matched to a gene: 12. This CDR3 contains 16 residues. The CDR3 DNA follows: TGTGCCAGCAGCCCAAGGGCGGCGGGAGGAGTCTACGAGCAGTACTTC. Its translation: CASSPRAAGGVYEQYF.

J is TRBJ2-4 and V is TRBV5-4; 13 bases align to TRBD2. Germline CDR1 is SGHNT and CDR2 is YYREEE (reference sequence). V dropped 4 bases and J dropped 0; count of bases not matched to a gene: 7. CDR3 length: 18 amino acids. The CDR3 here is CASSPGTSGALAKNIQYF. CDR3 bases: TGTGCCAGCAGCCCCGGGACTAGCGGGGCGCTAGCCAAAAACATTCAGTACTTC.

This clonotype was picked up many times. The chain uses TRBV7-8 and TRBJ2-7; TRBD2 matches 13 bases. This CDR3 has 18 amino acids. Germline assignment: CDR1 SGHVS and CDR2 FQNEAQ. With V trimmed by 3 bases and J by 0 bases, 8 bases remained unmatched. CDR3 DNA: TGTGCCAGCAGCTTCCGGACTAGCGGGAGCCGAAGCTCCTACGAGCAGTACTTC. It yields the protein CASSFRTSGSRSSYEQYF.

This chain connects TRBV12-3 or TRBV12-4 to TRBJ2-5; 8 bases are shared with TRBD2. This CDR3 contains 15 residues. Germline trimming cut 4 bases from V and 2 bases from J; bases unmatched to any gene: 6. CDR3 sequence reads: CASSSPRGGQETQYF. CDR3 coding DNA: TGTGCCAGCAGTTCCCCCCGGGGGGGTCAAGAGACCCAGTACTTC.

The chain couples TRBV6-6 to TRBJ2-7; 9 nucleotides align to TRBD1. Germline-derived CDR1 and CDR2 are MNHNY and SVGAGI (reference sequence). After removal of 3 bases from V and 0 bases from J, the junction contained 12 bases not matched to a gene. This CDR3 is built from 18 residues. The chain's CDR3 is CASSYPGQGRASSYEQYF. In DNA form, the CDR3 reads TGTGCCAGCAGTTATCCGGGACAGGGTAGGGCCAGCTCCTACGAGCAGTACTTC.

The CDR3 DNA reads TGTGCCAGCAGTTCCCGGAAGGGACCCACAGATACGCAGTATTTT. It specifies CASSSRKGPTDTQYF. The chain recombines TRBV12-3 or TRBV12-4 with TRBJ2-3; D is tentatively TRBD1 or TRBD2 (5 bases each). The CDR3 length is 15 residues. Deletions cut 4 bases from V and 2 bases from J, with 13 bases between.